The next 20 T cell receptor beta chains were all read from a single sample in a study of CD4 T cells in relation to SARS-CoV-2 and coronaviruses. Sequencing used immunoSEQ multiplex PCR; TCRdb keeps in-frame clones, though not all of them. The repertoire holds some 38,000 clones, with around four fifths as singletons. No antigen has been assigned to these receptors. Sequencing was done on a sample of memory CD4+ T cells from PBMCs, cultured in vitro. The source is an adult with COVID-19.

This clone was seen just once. This CDR3 reads CASSLVIGEETQYF. DNA of the CDR3: TGTGCCAGCAGCTTAGTTATCGGGGAAGAGACCCAGTACTTC. This chain joins TRBV7-9 and TRBJ2-5; D may be TRBD2 (5 bases). Germline V gene sequence: CDR1 SEHNR, CDR2 FQNEAQ (reference sequence). V dropped 1 base and J dropped 3 bases, with 9 bases sitting between them. The CDR3 extends over 14 amino acids.

CDR3 in amino acids: CASSFTTGTIVLGQFF. CDR3 DNA: TGTGCCAGCAGTTTTACTACCGGGACCATCGTTCTTGGGCAGTTCTTC. This sequence joins TRBV6-5 and TRBJ2-1; either TRBD1 or TRBD2 may supply D (5 bases each). Germline-derived CDR1 and CDR2 are MNHEY and SVGAGI. V gave up 4 bases and J gave up 12 bases, with 25 bases separating them. CDR3 size: 16 residues.

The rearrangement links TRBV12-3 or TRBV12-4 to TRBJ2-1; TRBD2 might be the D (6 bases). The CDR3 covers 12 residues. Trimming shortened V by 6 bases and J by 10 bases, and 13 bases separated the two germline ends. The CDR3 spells CASSYWEDEQFF. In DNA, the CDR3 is TGTGCCAGCAGCTACTGGGAGGACGAGCAGTTCTTC.

CDR3 protein: CASSPGTRRSNEQFF. In DNA, the CDR3 is TGTGCCAGCAGCCCCGGGACAAGGCGGTCCAATGAGCAGTTCTTC. The V call is TRBV3-1 (or the pseudogene TRBV3-2), the J call TRBJ2-1, with D possibly TRBD1 on 6 matching bases. The CDR3 is made up of 15 amino acids. Germline-derived CDR1 and CDR2 are LGHDT and YNNKEL (reference sequence). Trimming cost V 4 bases and J 6 bases, with 16 bases left between them.

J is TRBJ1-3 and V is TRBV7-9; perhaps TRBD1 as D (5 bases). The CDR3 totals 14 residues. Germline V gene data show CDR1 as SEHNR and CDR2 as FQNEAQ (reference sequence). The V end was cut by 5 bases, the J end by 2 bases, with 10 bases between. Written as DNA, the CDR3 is TGTGCCAGCAGCCCACAGGTTACTGGAAACACCATATATTTT. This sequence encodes CASSPQVTGNTIYF.

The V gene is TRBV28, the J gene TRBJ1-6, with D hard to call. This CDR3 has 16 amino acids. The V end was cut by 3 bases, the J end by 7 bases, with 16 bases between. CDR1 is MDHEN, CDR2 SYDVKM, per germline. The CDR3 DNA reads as TGTGCCAGCAGTTTTGCCCTAAGCTCTGTGAATTCACCCCTCCACTTT. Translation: CASSFALSSVNSPLHF. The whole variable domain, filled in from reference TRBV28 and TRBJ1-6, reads DVKVTQSSRYLVKRTGEKVFLECVQDMDHENMFWYRQDPGLGLRLIYFSYDVKMKEKGDIPEGYSVSREKKERFSLILESASTNQTSMYLCASSFALSSVNSPLHFGNGTRLTVT.

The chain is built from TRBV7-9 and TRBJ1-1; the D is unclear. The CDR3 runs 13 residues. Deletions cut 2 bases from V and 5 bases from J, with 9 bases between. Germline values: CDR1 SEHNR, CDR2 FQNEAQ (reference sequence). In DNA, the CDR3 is TGTGCCAGCAGCTTAACCTACGGGACTGAAGCTTTCTTT. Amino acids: CASSLTYGTEAFF.

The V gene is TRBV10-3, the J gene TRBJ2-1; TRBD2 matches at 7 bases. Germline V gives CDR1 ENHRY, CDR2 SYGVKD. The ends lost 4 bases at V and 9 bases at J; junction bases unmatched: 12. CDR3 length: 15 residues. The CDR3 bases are TGTGCCATCAGTGGGGGGGGGAGAGGGGTCGGTGAGCAGTTCTTC. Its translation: CAISGGGRGVGEQFF.

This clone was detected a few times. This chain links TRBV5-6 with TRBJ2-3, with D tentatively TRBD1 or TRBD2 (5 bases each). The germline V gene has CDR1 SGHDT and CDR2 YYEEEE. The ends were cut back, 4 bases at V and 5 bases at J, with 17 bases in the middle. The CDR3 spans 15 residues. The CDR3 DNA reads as TGTGCCAGCAGCGTGGGGGATCTTTGGCGAGATACGCAGTATTTT. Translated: CASSVGDLWRDTQYF.

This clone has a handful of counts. The CDR3 nucleotides read TGTGCCAGCACCTTGGGGGCAGGAGCCTACAATGAGCAGTTCTTC. Protein sequence: CASTLGAGAYNEQFF. The J gene is TRBJ2-1, the V gene TRBV6-5, with TRBD1 as a possible D gene (6 bases). V gave up 7 bases and J gave up 2 bases, with 15 bases separating them. Germline lookup yields CDR1 MNHEY and CDR2 SVGAGI. The CDR3 covers 15 residues.

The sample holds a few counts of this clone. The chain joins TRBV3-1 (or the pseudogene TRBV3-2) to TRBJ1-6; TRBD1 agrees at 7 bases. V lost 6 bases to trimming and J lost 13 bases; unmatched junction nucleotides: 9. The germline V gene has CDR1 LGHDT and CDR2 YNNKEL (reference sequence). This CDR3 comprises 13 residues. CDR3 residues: CASRRQGVGPLHF. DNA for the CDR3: TGTGCCAGCAGAAGACAGGGAGTGGGGCCCCTCCACTTT.

CDR3 region: CASSPSGRVYNEQFF. DNA of the CDR3: TGTGCCAGTAGTCCCAGCGGGAGAGTTTACAATGAGCAGTTCTTC. This chain links TRBV19 with TRBJ2-1; TRBD2 matches at 8 bases. The V gene's germline CDR1 is LNHDA and CDR2 SQIVND (reference sequence). The CDR3 length is 15 residues. V was pared by 5 bases and J by 4 bases, with 7 bases of the junction left unmatched. Full variable domain (remainder filled in from reference TRBV19 and TRBJ2-1): DGGITQSPKYLFRKEGQNVTLSCEQNLNHDAMYWYRQDPGQGLRLIYYSQIVNDFQKGDIAEGYSVSREKKESFPLTVTSAQKNPTAFYLCASSPSGRVYNEQFFGPGTRLTVL.

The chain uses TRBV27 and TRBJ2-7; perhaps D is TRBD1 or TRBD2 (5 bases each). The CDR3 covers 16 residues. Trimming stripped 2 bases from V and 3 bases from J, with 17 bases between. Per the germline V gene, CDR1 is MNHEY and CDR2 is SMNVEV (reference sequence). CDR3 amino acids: CASSLQGRGARYEQYF. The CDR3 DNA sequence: TGTGCCAGCAGTTTACAGGGTCGAGGGGCCCGCTACGAGCAGTACTTC.

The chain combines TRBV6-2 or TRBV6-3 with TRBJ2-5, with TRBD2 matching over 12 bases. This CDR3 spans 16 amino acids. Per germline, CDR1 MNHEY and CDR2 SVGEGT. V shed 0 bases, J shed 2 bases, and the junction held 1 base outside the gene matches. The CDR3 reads CASSYSGLAGQETQYF. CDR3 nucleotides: TGTGCCAGCAGTTACTCAGGACTAGCGGGACAAGAGACCCAGTACTTC.

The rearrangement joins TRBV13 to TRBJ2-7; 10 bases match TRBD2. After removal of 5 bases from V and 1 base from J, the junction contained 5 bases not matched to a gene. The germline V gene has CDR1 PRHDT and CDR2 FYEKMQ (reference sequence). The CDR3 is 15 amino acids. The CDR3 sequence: CASSPLAGESYEQYF. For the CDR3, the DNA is TGTGCCAGCAGCCCGCTAGCGGGAGAGTCCTACGAGCAGTACTTC.

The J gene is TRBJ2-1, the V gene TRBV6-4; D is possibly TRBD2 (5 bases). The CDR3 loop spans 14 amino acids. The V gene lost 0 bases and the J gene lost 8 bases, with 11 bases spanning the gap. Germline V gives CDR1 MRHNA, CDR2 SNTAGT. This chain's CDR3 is CASSDSGASDEQFF. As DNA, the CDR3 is TGTGCCAGCAGTGACTCGGGAGCTTCGGATGAGCAGTTCTTC.

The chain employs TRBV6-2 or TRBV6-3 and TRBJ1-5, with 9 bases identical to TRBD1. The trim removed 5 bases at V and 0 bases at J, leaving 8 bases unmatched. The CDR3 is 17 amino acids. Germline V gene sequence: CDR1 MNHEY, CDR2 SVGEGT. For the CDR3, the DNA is TGTGCCAGCAGTAACGGGACAGGGAGATATAGCAATCAGCCCCAGCATTTT. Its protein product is CASSNGTGRYSNQPQHF.

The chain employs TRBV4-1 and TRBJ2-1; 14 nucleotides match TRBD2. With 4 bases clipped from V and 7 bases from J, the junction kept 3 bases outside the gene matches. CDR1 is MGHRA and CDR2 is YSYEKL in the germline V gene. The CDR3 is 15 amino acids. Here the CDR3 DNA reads TGCGCCAGCAGCCCGGGACTAGCGGGAGAGAATGAGCAGTTCTTC. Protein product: CASSPGLAGENEQFF.

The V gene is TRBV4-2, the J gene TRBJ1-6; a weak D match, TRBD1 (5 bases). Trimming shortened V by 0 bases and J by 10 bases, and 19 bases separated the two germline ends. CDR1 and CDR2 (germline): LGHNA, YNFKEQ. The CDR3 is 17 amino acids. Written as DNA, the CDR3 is TGTGCCAGCAGCCAAGACCCATCGACCAGGGTGAAGTCACCCCTCCACTTT. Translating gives CASSQDPSTRVKSPLHF.

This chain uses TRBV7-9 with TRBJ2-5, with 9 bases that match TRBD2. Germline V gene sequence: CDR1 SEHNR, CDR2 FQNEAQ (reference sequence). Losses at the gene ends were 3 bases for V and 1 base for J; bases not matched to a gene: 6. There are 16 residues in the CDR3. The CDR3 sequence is CASSFQGTSSQETQYF. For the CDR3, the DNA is TGTGCCAGCAGCTTCCAAGGGACTAGCAGCCAAGAGACCCAGTACTTC.